Given below is one T cell receptor (beta chain) in context. Measured with immunoSEQ multiplex PCR; TCRdb has only the in-frame clones, and not every one. Of some 140,000 clones detected, 75% to 90% appear once; the ten largest clones hold approximately 20%. The CDR3 runs 14 residues. Germline values: CDR1 MNHEY, CDR2 SVGAGI. V dropped 6 bases and J dropped 4 bases, with 16 bases sitting between them. The data were taken from a study of cytomegalovirus exposure and HLA in healthy donors. The chain couples TRBV6-5 to TRBJ2-7, with a tentative D call TRBD2 (7 bases). This clonotype was sampled from a man aged 18 to 29 in good health and CMV-seropositive. Sequencing was performed on PBMCs. The CDR3 nucleotides read TGTGCCAGCAGCCCTAGGGGGGGGGCTTACGAGCAGTACTTC. Protein: CASSPRGGAYEQYF.